A single sample is the source of the 3 T cell receptor beta chains below, sequenced in a study of cytomegalovirus exposure and HLA in healthy donors. Researchers ran the PCR with 60 Vbeta and 13 Jbeta primers. Produced via immunoSEQ multiplex PCR; TCRdb's table is partial and in-frame only. The sample holds more than 150,000 clones, roughly 80% seen once. Sequencing was carried out using PBMCs. Receptors were obtained from a man between 45 and 60 years old in good health and CMV-seronegative.

The V and J genes are TRBV29-1 and TRBJ2-5; TRBD1 matches at 9 bases. Germline loops: CDR1 SQVTM, CDR2 ANQGSEA. This CDR3 has 14 residues. V shed 8 bases and J 1 base; nucleotides not matched to a gene: 8. In DNA, the CDR3 is TGCAGCTCCCGACAGGGGGATGCCCAAGAGACCCAGTACTTC. It translates to CSSRQGDAQETQYF.

The chain combines TRBV5-6 with TRBJ1-4; a weak D match, TRBD1 (6 bases). Trimming shortened V by 4 bases and J by 7 bases, and 17 bases separated the two germline ends. CDR3 length equals 15 residues. CDR1 SGHDT and CDR2 YYEEEE come from the germline V gene. CDR3 DNA: TGTGCCAGCAGCCCGGGGGGCAGGGTAGCTGAAAAACTGTTTTTT. Translated: CASSPGGRVAEKLFF.

This chain connects TRBV19 to TRBJ1-1; D uncertain. Germline assignment: CDR1 LNHDA and CDR2 SQIVND (reference sequence). Trimming stripped 3 bases from V and 1 base from J, with 9 bases between. This CDR3 contains 14 residues. CDR3 DNA sequence: TGTGCCAGTAGTATGACAAGGCCGAACACTGAAGCTTTCTTT. As protein: CASSMTRPNTEAFF.